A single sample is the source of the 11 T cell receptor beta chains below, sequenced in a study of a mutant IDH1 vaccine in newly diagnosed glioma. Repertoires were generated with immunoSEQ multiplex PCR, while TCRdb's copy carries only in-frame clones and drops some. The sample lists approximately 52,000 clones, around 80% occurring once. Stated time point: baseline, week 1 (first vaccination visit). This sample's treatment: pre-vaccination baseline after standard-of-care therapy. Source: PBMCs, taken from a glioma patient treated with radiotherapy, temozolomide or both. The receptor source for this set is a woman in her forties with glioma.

The CDR3 region has the DNA TGTGCCAGCAGCTTAGCGGGGGGCAGCGGTGGCTACACCTTC. This translates into CASSLAGGSGGYTF. The gene calls are TRBV7-2 and TRBJ1-2; perhaps TRBD1 as D (6 bases). There are 14 residues in the CDR3. Trimming took off 0 bases at V and 7 bases at J, with 12 bases between the two ends. The germline gives CDR1 SGHTA, CDR2 FQGNSA.

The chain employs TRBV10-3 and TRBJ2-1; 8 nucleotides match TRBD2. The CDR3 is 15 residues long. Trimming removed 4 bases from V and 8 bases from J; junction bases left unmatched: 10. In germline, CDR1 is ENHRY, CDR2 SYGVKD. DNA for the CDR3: TGTGCCATCAGTGCGATCCAGCGGGGGAGCGATGAGCAGTTCTTC. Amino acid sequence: CAISAIQRGSDEQFF.

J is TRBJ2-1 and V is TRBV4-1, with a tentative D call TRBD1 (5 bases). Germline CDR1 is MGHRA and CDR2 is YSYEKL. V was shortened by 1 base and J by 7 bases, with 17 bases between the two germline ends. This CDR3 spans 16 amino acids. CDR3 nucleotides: TGCGCCAGCAGCCAAGTGTGGCAGGGCATTGGAAATGAGCAGTTCTTC. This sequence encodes CASSQVWQGIGNEQFF.

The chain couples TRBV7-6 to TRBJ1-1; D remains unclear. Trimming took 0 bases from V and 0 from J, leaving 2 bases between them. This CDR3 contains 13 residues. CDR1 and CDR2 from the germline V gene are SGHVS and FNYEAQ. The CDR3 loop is CASSLALNTEAFF. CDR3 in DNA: TGTGCCAGCAGCTTAGCCCTGAACACTGAAGCTTTCTTT. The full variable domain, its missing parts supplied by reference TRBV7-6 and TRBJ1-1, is GAGVSQSPRYKVTKRGQDVALRCDPISGHVSLYWYRQALGQGPEFLTYFNYEAQQDKSGLPNDRFSAERPEGSISTLTIQRTEQRDSAMYRCASSLALNTEAFFGQGTRLTVV.

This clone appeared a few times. The DNA for the CDR3 is TGTGCCAGCAGCCTACGACACCGGGGCTCACAGCCCCAGCATTTT. Protein sequence: CASSLRHRGSQPQHF. This rearrangement joins TRBV7-2 to TRBJ1-5; possibly TRBD1 for D (5 bases). V gave up 5 bases and J gave up 7 bases, with 18 bases separating them. The germline V gene encodes CDR1 SGHTA and CDR2 FQGNSA. CDR3 length: 15 amino acids.

In DNA form, the CDR3 reads TGTGCCAGCCGGGGCGCGGTGTACTACGAGCAGTACTTC. Translating it yields CASRGAVYYEQYF. The genes are TRBV27 and TRBJ2-7; D possibly matches TRBD1 or TRBD2 (5 bases each). The CDR3 runs to 13 residues. From germline, CDR1 is MNHEY and CDR2 SMNVEV (reference sequence). V was shortened by 8 bases and J by 3 bases, with 14 bases between the two germline ends.

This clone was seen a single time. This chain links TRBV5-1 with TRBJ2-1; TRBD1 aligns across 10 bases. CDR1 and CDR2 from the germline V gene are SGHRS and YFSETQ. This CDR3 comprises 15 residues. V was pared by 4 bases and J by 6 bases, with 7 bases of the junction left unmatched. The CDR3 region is CASSPDRGVFNEQFF. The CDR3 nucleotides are TGCGCCAGCAGCCCGGACAGGGGGGTTTTCAATGAGCAGTTCTTC. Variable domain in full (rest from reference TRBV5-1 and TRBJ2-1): KAGVTQTPRYLIKTRGQQVTLSCSPISGHRSVSWYQQTPGQGLQFLFEYFSETQRNKGNFPGRFSGRQFSNSRSEMNVSTLELGDSALYLCASSPDRGVFNEQFFGPGTRLTVL.

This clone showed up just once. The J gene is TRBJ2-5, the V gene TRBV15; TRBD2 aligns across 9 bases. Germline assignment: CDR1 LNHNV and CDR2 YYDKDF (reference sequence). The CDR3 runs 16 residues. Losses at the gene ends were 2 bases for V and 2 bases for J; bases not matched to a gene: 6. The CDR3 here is CATSRNHLAGQETQYF. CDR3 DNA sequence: TGTGCCACCAGCAGAAACCACCTAGCGGGGCAAGAGACCCAGTACTTC.

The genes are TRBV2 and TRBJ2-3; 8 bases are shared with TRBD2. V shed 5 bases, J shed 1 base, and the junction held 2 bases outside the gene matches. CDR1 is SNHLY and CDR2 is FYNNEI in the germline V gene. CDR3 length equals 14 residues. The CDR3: CASSLTSGTDTQYF. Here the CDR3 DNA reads TGTGCCAGCAGTCTGACTAGCGGCACAGATACGCAGTATTTT. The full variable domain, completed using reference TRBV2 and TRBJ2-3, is EPEVTQTPSHQVTQMGQEVILRCVPISNHLYFYWYRQILGQKVEFLVSFYNNEISEKSEIFDDQFSVERPDGSNFTLKIRSTKLEDSAMYFCASSLTSGTDTQYFGPGTRLTVL.

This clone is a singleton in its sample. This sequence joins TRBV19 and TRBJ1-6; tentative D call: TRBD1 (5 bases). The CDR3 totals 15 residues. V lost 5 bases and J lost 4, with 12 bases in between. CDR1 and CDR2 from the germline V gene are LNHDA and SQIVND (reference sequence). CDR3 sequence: CASSVDSVYNSPLHF. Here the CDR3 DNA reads TGTGCCAGTAGTGTCGACAGCGTTTATAATTCACCCCTCCACTTT.

The CDR3 reads CASSEATRSSNQPQHF. DNA of the CDR3: TGTGCCAGCAGTGAAGCAACCAGGTCCTCTAATCAGCCCCAGCATTTT. The chain combines TRBV6-1 with TRBJ1-5; D ambiguous. In germline, CDR1 is MNHNS, CDR2 SASEGT. V was clipped by 0 bases and J by 4 bases, with 13 bases between them. CDR3 size: 16 residues.